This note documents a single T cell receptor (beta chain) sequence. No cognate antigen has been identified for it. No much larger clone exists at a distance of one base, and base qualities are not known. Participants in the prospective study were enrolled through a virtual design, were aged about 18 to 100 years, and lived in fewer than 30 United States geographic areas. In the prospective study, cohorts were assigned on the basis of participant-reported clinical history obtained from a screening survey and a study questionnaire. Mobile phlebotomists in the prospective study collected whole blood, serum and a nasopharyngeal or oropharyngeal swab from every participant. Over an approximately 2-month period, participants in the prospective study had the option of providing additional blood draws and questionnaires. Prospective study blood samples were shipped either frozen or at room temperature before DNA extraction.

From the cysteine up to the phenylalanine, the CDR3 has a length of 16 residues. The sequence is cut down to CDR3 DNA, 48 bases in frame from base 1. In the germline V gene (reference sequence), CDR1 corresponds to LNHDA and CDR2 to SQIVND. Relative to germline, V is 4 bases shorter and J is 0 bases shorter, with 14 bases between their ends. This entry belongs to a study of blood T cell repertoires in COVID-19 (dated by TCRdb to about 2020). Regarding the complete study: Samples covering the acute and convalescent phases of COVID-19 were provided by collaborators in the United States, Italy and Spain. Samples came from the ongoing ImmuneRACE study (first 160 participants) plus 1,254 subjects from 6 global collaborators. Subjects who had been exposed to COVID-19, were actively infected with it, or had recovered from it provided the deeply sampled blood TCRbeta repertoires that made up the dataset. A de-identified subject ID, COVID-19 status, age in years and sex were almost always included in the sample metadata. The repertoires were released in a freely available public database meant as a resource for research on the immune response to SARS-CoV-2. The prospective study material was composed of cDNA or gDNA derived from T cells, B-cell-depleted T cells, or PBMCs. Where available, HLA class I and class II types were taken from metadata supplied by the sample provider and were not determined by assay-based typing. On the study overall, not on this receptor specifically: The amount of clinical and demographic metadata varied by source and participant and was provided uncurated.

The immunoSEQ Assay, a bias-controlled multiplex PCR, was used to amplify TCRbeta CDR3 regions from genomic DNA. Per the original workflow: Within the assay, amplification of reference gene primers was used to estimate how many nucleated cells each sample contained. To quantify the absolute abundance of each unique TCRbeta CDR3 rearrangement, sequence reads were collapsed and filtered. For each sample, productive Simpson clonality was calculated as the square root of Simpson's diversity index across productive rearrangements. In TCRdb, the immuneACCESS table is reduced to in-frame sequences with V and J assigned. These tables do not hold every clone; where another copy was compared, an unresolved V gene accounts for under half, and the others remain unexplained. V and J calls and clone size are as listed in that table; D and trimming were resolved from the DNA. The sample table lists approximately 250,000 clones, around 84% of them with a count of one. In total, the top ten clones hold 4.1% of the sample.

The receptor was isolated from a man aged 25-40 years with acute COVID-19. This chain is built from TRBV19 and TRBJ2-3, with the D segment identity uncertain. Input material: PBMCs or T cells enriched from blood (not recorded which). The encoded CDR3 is CASSRASSRSTDTQYF. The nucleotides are TGTGCCAGTAGTAGAGCGTCATCCCGGAGCACAGATACGCAGTATTTT.